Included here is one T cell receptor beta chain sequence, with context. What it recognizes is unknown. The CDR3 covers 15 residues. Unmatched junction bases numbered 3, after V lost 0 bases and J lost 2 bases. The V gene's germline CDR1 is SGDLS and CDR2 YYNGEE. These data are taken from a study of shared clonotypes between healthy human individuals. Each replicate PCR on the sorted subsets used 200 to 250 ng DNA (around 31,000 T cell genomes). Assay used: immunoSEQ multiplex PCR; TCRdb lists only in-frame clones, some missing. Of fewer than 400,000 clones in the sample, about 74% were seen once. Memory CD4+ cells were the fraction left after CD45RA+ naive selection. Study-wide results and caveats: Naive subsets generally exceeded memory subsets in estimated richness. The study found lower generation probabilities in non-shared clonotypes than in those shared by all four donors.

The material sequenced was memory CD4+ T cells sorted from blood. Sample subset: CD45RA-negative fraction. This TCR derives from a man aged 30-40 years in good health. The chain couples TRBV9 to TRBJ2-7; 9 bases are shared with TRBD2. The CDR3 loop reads CASSVETSGTYEQYF. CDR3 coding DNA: TGTGCCAGCAGCGTAGAGACTAGCGGTACCTACGAGCAGTACTTC.